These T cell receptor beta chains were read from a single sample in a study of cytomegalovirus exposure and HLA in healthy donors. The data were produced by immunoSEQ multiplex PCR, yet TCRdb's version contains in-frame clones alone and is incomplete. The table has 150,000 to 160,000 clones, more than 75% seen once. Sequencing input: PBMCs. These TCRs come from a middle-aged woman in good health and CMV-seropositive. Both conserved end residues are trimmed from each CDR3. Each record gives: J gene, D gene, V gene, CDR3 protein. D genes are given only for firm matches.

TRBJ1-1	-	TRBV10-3	AISEYEGEAF
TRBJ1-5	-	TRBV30	AWTTGNQPQH
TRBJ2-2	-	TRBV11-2	ASSSFESAGELF
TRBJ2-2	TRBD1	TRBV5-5	ASSSGQGPNTGELF
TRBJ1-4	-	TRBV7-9	ASSLAGGANEKLF
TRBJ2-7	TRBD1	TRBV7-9	ASSLGTGGPFEQY
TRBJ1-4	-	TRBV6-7	ASSYYGGGEKLF
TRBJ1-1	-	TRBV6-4	ASSEVANTEAF
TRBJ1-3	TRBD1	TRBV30	AWSNDDRGSGNTIY
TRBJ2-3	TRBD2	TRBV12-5	ASGLVGAGDRPDTQY
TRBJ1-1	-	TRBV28	ASRTSTWEAF
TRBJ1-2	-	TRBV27	ASGRSQGLTAYGYT
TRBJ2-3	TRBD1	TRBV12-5	ASGTGFASTDTQY
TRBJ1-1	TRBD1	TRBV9	ASSVGWTGRTEAF
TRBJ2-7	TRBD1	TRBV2	ASSQQGSGSYEQY
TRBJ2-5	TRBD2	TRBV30	ALGLAGPKY
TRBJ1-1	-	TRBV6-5	ASSRRGNTEAF
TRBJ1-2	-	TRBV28	ASSSSLPTGRYGYT
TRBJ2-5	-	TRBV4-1	ASSRLIQETQY
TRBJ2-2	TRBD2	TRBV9	ASTPGLEGTGELF
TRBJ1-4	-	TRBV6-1	ASSRTANEKLF
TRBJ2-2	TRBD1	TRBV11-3	ASSLTAGTGGTGELF
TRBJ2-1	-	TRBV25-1	ASSDRGGTHNEQF
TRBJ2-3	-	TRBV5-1	ASSPLWGRGTQY
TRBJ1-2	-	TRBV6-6	ASSYSQNYGYT
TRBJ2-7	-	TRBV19	ASSIEPAGIYEQY
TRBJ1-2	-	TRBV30	AWSVRGRGGYT
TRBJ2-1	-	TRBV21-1	ASSKVPLSCNEQF
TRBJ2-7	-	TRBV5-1	ASSLAHSYEQY
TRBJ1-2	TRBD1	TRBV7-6	ASSLGLTGGGDYT
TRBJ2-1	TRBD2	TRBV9	ASSEAGLANEQF
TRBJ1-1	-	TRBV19	AVITRRGGTRPEAF
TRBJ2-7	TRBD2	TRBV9	ASSPAGGHSEQY
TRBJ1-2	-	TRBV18	ASSPPGPTGYT
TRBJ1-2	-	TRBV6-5	ASSSGTQGYT
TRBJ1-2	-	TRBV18	ASSPLDSNYGYT
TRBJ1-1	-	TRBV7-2	ASSDLPGQFSEAF
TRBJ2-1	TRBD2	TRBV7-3	ASAVGLANNEQF
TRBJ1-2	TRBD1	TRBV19	ASRGQGGDYGYT
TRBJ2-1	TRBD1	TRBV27	ASRLGQPYNEQF
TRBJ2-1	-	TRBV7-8	ASSLRAQGYNEQF
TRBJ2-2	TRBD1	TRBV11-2	ASSSLTGANTGELF
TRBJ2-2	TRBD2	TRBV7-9	ATDSSGRTGELF
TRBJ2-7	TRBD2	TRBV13	ASSLGLAGGWEQY
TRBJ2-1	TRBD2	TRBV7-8	ASSRGILAGGISYNEQF
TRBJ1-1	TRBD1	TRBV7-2	ASSLSGGAFEAF
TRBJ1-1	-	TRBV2	ASSDQRQGRSEAF
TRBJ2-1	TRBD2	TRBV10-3	AISELAGGSREF
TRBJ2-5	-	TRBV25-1	ASSEGAGEETQY